What follows are 27 T cell receptor beta chains derived from one specimen sequenced in a study of T cell clusters in autoimmune cytopenias. TRB rearrangements were amplified by touch-down multiplex PCR with mixed TRB-A/B primers. TCRdb re-called the multiplex PCR reads and shows each CDR3 protein once, DNA omitted. The sample totals thousands of distinct CDR3 sequences. Some 39,000 genome equivalents of blood DNA were amplified for TRB. Material for sequencing was peripheral blood. The receptors were sampled from a human donor with an autoimmune cytopenia or autoimmune hepatitis (not recorded which).

This clonotype is deemed medium-sized by its frequency. This chain uses TRBV19 with TRBJ1-2; TCRdb's D call of TRBD1 is untestable without DNA. The germline gives CDR1 LNHDA, CDR2 SQIVND (reference sequence). This CDR3 is built from 14 residues. CDR3 in amino acids: CASSNQGAWGGYTF.

In terms of frequency, this clonotype is medium-sized (0.01 to 0.1%). This chain links TRBV18 with TRBJ2-3; there is no DNA to check the TCRdb D call of TRBD2. This CDR3 has 15 residues. Germline V gene lookup returns CDR1 KGHSH and CDR2 LQKENI. The CDR3 sequence: CASSRDHGPTDTQYF.

The chain carries TRBV5-1 and TRBJ2-7. CDR3 length: 14 amino acids. CDR1 and CDR2 from the germline V gene are SGHRS and YFSETQ. This CDR3 is CASSSDHPRDEQYF.

The chain has TRBV12-3 or TRBV12-4 and TRBJ2-7. The CDR3 contains 14 residues. The CDR3 reads CASSMTNGAYEQYF.

In terms of frequency, this clonotype is medium-sized. This rearrangement joins TRBV19 to TRBJ1-2; no DNA is available, so the TRBD1 call from TCRdb remains unchecked. This CDR3 is 16 amino acids long. CDR1 and CDR2 from the germline V gene are LNHDA and SQIVND (reference sequence). This CDR3 reads CASIEIGTEANYGYTF.

Judged by frequency, this clonotype is medium-sized. This sequence joins TRBV5-6 and TRBJ1-3; the TCRdb D gene call, TRBD1, has no DNA to confirm it. The CDR3 has 14 residues. CDR1 and CDR2 (germline): SGHDT, YYEEEE. CDR3 region: CASRLDRVGNTIYF.

The J gene is TRBJ2-1, the V gene TRBV29-1; TCRdb lists TRBD1, though no DNA is available to test this call. The CDR3 loop spans 14 amino acids. Germline values: CDR1 SQVTM, CDR2 ANQGSEA. This CDR3 reads CSVGGTGLSNEQFF.

CDR3 amino acids: CASSLGAGGNEQFF. The chain has TRBV12-3 or TRBV12-4 and TRBJ2-1; TCRdb designates TRBD1, a call that cannot be tested without DNA. This CDR3 is built from 14 residues.

According to its frequency, this clonotype is medium-sized (0.01 to 0.1%). The chain combines TRBV6-2 or TRBV6-3 with TRBJ2-1; the TCRdb call, TRBD2, lacks DNA for checking. The germline CDR1 and CDR2 sequences are MNHEY and SVGEGT. This CDR3 spans 13 amino acids. The chain's CDR3 is CASTRLGGNQQFF.

Measured by frequency, this clonotype is medium-sized (0.01 to 0.1%). This chain uses TRBV19 with TRBJ2-2; TCRdb's D call, TRBD1, is unchecked because there is no DNA. Looked up from germline, CDR1 is LNHDA and CDR2 is SQIVND (reference sequence). This CDR3 has 15 residues. The CDR3 sequence: CASSTHVDRAGELFF.

The V gene is TRBV5-3, the J gene TRBJ1-5; TCRdb's D call, TRBD1, is unchecked because there is no DNA. TRBV5-3 is an ORF; its function is uncertain. This CDR3 has 19 residues. CDR3: CARSPTGGQGAPGNQPQHF.

Measured by frequency, this clonotype is medium-sized (0.01 to 0.1%). The chain carries TRBV6-1 and TRBJ2-3; as DNA is missing, the TRBD1 call by TCRdb cannot be tested. The CDR3 extends over 15 amino acids. Germline lookup yields CDR1 MNHNS and CDR2 SASEGT. The CDR3 sequence is CASSDPGRGTDTQYF.

V usage is TRBV7-3 and J usage is TRBJ1-1; the D call of TRBD1 rests on TCRdb alone, since no DNA is present to check it. CDR3 size: 14 residues. Germline V gene data show CDR1 as SGHTA and CDR2 as FQGTGA. The CDR3 protein is CASSLSGGRTEAFF. Combining the CDR3 with reference TRBV7-3 and TRBJ1-1 gives the whole variable domain GAGVSQTPSNKVTEKGKYVELRCDPISGHTALYWYRQSLGQGPEFLIYFQGTGAADDSGLPNDRFFAVRPEGSVSTLKIQRTERGDSAVYLCASSLSGGRTEAFFGQGTRLTVV.

This chain joins TRBV7-2 and TRBJ1-2. Germline V gives CDR1 SGHTA, CDR2 FQGNSA. This CDR3 is built from 12 residues. This chain's CDR3 is CASSLDGFGYTF.

By frequency, this clonotype is medium-sized. The CDR3 loop reads CASRTSGEGARGYTF. The J gene is TRBJ1-2, the V gene TRBV12-3 or TRBV12-4; TCRdb proposes TRBD1, but this gene call is untestable without DNA. The CDR3 loop spans 15 amino acids.

This rearrangement joins TRBV7-9 to TRBJ1-3; no DNA is available, so the TRBD1 call from TCRdb remains unchecked. CDR1 and CDR2 (germline): SEHNR, FQNEAQ (reference sequence). The length of the CDR3 is 18 residues. The CDR3 spells CASSLAGGQGNSGNTIYF.

This clonotype registers medium-sized by frequency. This chain uses TRBV27 with TRBJ2-3; TCRdb returns TRBD1, unconfirmable since there is no DNA. Germline CDR1 and CDR2: MNHEY and SMNVEV (reference sequence). The CDR3 contains 18 residues. The chain's CDR3 is CASRQGRGPRFLTDTQYF.

The chain's CDR3 is CASSLGLAGVGRSEQFF. This chain connects TRBV7-2 to TRBJ2-1; TCRdb reports TRBD2, a call that lacks DNA to check it against. CDR1 SGHTA and CDR2 FQGNSA come from the germline V gene. CDR3 length: 17 residues.

According to its frequency, this clonotype is medium-sized (0.01 to 0.1%). V is TRBV29-1 and J is TRBJ2-2; the D call of TRBD1 rests on TCRdb alone, since no DNA is present to check it. This CDR3 has 12 residues. The germline CDR1 and CDR2 sequences are SQVTM and ANQGSEA. The CDR3 region is CSVERGPGELFF.

This chain joins TRBV14 and TRBJ2-7. Germline V gives CDR1 SGHDN, CDR2 FVKESK. The CDR3 sequence is 14 residues long. The CDR3 sequence is CASSQGNSAYEQYF.

The chain is built from TRBV6-4 and TRBJ2-1; TCRdb proposes TRBD2, but this gene call is untestable without DNA. Germline CDR1 MRHNA, CDR2 SNTAGT. This CDR3 spans 15 amino acids. This CDR3 is CASSDTSGLYNEQFF.

The chain recombines TRBV20-1 with TRBJ2-7; without DNA, the TCRdb call of TRBD2 cannot be checked. Germline V gives CDR1 DFQATT, CDR2 SNEGSKA (reference sequence). This CDR3 has 12 residues. The CDR3 sequence is CSARREFDEQYF.

The V and J genes are TRBV5-1 and TRBJ2-5; TCRdb names TRBD1, which stays unverified in the absence of DNA. Germline CDR1 is SGHRS and CDR2 is YFSETQ. The CDR3 totals 17 residues. CDR3 sequence: CASSFIRAIVGVQTQYF.

Its frequency marks this clonotype as medium-sized (0.01 to 0.1%). This chain links TRBV6-5 with TRBJ2-7; TCRdb reports TRBD2, a call that lacks DNA to check it against. CDR1 MNHEY and CDR2 SVGAGI come from the germline V gene. The CDR3 has 16 residues. The CDR3 loop reads CASSYSSASKSYEQYF.

This clonotype registers medium-sized by frequency. V gene TRBV19 combines with J gene TRBJ1-6; TCRdb names TRBD1, which stays unverified in the absence of DNA. The CDR3 contains 14 residues. Germline assignment: CDR1 LNHDA and CDR2 SQIVND (reference sequence). The CDR3 region is CASSIEGQGAPLHF.

The chain uses TRBV5-1 and TRBJ2-3; with no DNA, the TCRdb D assignment of TRBD2 cannot be verified. The CDR3 extends over 20 amino acids. The germline CDR1 and CDR2 sequences are SGHRS and YFSETQ. The CDR3 loop reads CASSLVPLPGTSGSSDTQYF.

The genes are TRBV27 and TRBJ1-1. This CDR3 is built from 15 residues. Germline assignment: CDR1 MNHEY and CDR2 SMNVEV (reference sequence). The CDR3 sequence is CASSEMDGIGTEAFF.